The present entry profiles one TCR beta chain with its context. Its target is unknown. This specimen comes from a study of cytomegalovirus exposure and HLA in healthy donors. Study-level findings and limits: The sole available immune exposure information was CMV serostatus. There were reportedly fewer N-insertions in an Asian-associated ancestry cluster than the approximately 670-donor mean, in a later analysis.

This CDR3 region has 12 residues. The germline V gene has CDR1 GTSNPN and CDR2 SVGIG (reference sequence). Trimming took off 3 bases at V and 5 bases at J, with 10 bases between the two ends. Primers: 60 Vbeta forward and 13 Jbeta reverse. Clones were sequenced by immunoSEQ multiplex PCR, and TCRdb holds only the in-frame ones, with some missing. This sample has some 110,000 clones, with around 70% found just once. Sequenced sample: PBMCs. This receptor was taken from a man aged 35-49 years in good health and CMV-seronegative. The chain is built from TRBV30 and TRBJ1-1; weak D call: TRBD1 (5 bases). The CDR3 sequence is CAWSGGATEAFF. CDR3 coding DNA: TGTGCCTGGAGCGGAGGGGCTACTGAAGCTTTCTTT.